This TCR beta chain was sequenced in a study of cytomegalovirus exposure and HLA in healthy donors. In this sample, this clone turned up a few times. What it binds is not known. Notes on the study in general: Presence/absence analyses rested on an assumption that sequencing depth was roughly uniform across donors. Researchers counted around 150 TCR beta chains as cytomegalovirus-associated.

The V and J ends lost 5 bases and 0 bases, in that order; junction bases with no gene match: 4. CDR3 size: 15 residues. The germline CDR1 and CDR2 sequences are SNHLY and FYNNEI. In the PCR, 60 Vbeta and 13 Jbeta primers were used. In the original analysis: Later, 65 million to 85 million unique TCR beta chains were counted in an analysis, and roughly 10 million of them were shared. TCRdb keeps only in-frame clones here, not all; method: immunoSEQ multiplex PCR. V and J calls and clone size are copied from that table; D and trimming were computed from the DNA. This repertoire shows some 120,000 clones, 15% found once; its top ten account for under 2.5%.

The source of this sequence is a woman under 30 in good health and CMV-seronegative. V and J are TRBV2 and TRBJ2-7; 10 bases agree with TRBD1. The sequencing sample was made of PBMCs. The CDR3: CASSPGQGFSYEQYF. CDR3 DNA sequence: TGTGCCAGCAGTCCGGGACAGGGGTTCTCCTACGAGCAGTACTTC.